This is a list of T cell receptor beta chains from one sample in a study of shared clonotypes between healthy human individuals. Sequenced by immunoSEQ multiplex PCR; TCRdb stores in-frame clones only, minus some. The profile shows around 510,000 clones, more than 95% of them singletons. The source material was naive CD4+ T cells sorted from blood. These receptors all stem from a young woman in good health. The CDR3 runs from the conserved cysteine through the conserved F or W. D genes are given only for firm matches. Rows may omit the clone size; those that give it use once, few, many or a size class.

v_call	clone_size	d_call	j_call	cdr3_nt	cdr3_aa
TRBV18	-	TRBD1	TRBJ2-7	TGTGCCAGCTCACGGACCGGGACAGCCTACGAGCAGTACTTC	CASSRTGTAYEQYF
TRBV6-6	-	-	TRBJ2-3	TGTGCCAGCAGTTACTCGAGTTTGTCAGATACGCAGTATTTT	CASSYSSLSDTQYF
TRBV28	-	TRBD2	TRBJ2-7	TGTGCCAGCACGGGAGGCTACGAGCAGTACTTC	CASTGGYEQYF
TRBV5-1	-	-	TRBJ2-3	TGCGCCAGCAGCTTGTCTAGCACAGATACGCAGTATTTT	CASSLSSTDTQYF
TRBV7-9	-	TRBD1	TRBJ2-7	TGTGCCAGCAGCAAAGTTACCGGGACAGGGTTGGGCGAGCAGTACTTC	CASSKVTGTGLGEQYF
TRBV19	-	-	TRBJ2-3	TGTGCCAGTAGTATGTCTAGCACAGATACGCAGTATTTT	CASSMSSTDTQYF
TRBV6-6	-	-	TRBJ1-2	TGTGCCAGCACCTACGGCGGAGATCCCTATGGCTACACCTTC	CASTYGGDPYGYTF
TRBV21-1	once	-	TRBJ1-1	TGTGCCAGCAGCAGTAGACAGGGGAGGGCTGAAGCTTTCTTT	CASSSRQGRAEAFF
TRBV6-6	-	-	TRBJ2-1	TGTGCCAGCAGGCTAGGGAGAGATGAGCAGTTCTTC	CASRLGRDEQFF
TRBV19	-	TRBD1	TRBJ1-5	TGTGCCAGTAGTATAGCCTACACGACAGGGCGCTATCAGCCCCAGCATTTT	CASSIAYTTGRYQPQHF
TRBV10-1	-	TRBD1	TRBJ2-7	TGCGCCAGCAGTGCGTTACAGGGGCGTTCAACCTACGAGCAGTACTTC	CASSALQGRSTYEQYF
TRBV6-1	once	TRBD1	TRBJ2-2	TGTGCCAGCGTCTCAGGGGGTACTATCGGGGAGCTGTTTTTT	CASVSGGTIGELFF
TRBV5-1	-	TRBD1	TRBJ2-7	TGCGCCAGCGCCCGGGACAGGGGATCCTACGAGCAGTACTTC	CASARDRGSYEQYF
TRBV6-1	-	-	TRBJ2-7	TGTGCCAGCAGTCGCTCCTACGAGCAGTACTTC	CASSRSYEQYF